This TCR beta chain was retrieved from a study of technical replicates of blood from several donors. Profiling relied on immunoSEQ multiplex PCR, and the TCRdb table lists in-frame clones only, not all of them. The table lists around 81,000 clones, 90% to 96% of them singletons. Germline V gene sequence: CDR1 SQVTM, CDR2 ANQGSEA. This CDR3 comprises 14 residues. The V segment lost 6 bases and the J segment 4 bases; nucleotides outside the gene matches: 4. The rearrangement links TRBV29-1 to TRBJ2-3; 13 nucleotides match TRBD2. The receptor comes from a human donor in good health. Sequenced input: T cells isolated from PBMCs. The CDR3 here is CSVRTSGSPDTQYF. CDR3 sequence (DNA): TGCAGCGTGAGGACTAGCGGGAGCCCAGATACGCAGTATTTT.